This TCR beta chain was identified during a study of OX40 agonist ivuxolimab in advanced cancers. Measured with immunoSEQ multiplex PCR; TCRdb has only the in-frame clones, and not every one. Of about 100,000 clones listed, around 94% are singletons. Trimming removed 6 bases from V and 9 bases from J; junction bases left unmatched: 13. The CDR3 consists of 15 residues. CDR1 is MNHEY, CDR2 SMNVEV, per germline (reference sequence). This sequence joins TRBV27 and TRBJ2-1; 8 nucleotides align to TRBD2. Material: CD4+ or CD8+ T cells sorted from blood, obtained in a trial of the OX40 agonist ivuxolimab. The receptor was derived from an adult with an advanced solid tumor such as melanoma, head and neck, liver or kidney cancer. CDR3 protein: CASRGIEREWGEQFF. DNA for the CDR3: TGTGCCAGCAGGGGAATCGAGCGGGAGTGGGGTGAGCAGTTCTTC.